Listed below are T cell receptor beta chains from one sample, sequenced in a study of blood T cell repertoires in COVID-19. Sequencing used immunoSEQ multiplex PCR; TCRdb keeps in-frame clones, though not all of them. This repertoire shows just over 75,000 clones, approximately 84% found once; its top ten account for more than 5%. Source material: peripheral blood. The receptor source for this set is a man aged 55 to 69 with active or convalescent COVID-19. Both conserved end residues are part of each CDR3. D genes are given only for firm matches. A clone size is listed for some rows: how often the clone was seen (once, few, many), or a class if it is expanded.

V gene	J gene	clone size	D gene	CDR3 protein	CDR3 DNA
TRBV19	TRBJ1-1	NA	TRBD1	CASSTRRGVSTEAFF	TGTGCCAGTAGTACCCGCAGGGGGGTGAGCACTGAAGCTTTCTTT
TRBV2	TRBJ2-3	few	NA	CASRPRPITDTQYF	TGTGCCAGTCGGCCCAGGCCCATCACAGATACGCAGTATTTT
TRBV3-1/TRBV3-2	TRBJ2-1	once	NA	CASSQDLGSNEQFF	TGTGCCAGCAGCCAAGATCTCGGTAGCAATGAGCAGTTCTTC
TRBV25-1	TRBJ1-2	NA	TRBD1	CASSDPRGTGHYGYTF	TGTGCCAGCAGTGACCCACGCGGGACAGGGCACTATGGCTACACCTTC
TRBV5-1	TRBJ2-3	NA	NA	CASSTGGKRTDTQYF	TGCGCCAGCTCGACAGGCGGTAAGCGCACAGATACGCAGTATTTT
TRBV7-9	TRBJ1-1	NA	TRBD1	CASSRWRGQENTEAFF	TGTGCCAGCAGCCGATGGCGGGGACAGGAGAACACTGAAGCTTTCTTT
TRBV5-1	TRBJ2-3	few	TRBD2	CASSSGGLAVTDTQYF	TGCGCCAGCAGCTCGGGGGGACTAGCGGTCACAGATACGCAGTATTTT
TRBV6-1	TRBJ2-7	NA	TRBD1	CASSDNTGVSNEQYF	TGTGCCAGCAGTGATAATACAGGGGTTAGCAACGAGCAGTACTTC
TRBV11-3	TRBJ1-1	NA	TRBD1	CASSLDRTGSGTEAFF	TGTGCCAGCAGCTTAGATCGGACAGGGAGTGGCACTGAAGCTTTCTTT
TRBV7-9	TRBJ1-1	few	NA	CASSFAWAKAEAFF	TGTGCCAGCAGCTTCGCCTGGGCCAAGGCTGAAGCTTTCTTT
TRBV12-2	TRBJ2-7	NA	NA	CASPPGGEHGPSYEQYF	TGTGCAAGTCCCCCAGGAGGGGAGCATGGTCCTTCCTACGAGCAGTACTTC
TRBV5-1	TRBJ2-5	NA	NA	CASSWDTLGETQYF	TGCGCCAGCAGCTGGGACACACTGGGAGAGACCCAGTACTTC
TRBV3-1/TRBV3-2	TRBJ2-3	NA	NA	CASSQVSDTQYF	TGTGCCAGCAGCCAAGTCTCCGATACGCAGTATTTT
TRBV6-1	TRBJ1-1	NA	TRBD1	CASSEAGGTEAFF	TGTGCCAGCAGTGAGGCAGGGGGCACTGAAGCTTTCTTT
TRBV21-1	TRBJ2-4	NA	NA	CASSKRGGLNIQYF	TGTGCCAGCAGCAAACGGGGAGGTTTAAACATTCAGTACTTC
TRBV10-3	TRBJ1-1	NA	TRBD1	CAISPGQWNTEAFF	TGTGCCATCAGCCCGGGACAGTGGAACACTGAAGCTTTCTTT
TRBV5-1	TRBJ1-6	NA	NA	CASSPTDRFLDSPLHF	TGCGCCAGCAGCCCGACGGACAGATTCCTGGATTCACCCCTCCACTTT
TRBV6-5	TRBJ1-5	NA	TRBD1	CASSLRQGSNQPQHF	TGTGCCAGCAGTCTACGACAGGGTAGCAATCAGCCCCAGCATTTT
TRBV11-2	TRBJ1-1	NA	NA	CASSWSIMNTEAFF	TGTGCCAGCAGCTGGAGTATAATGAACACTGAAGCTTTCTTT
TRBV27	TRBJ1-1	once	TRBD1	CASSGKRGLNTEAFF	TGTGCCAGCAGTGGCAAGAGGGGGCTCAACACTGAAGCTTTCTTT
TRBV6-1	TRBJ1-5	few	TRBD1	CASSEFPTGKRVIHQPQHF	TGTGCCAGCAGTGAATTTCCGACAGGGAAGAGGGTCATACATCAGCCCCAGCATTTT
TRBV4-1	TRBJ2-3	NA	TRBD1	CASSRKAGGEGTDTQYF	TGCGCCAGCAGCCGAAAGGCAGGGGGAGAGGGGACAGATACGCAGTATTTT
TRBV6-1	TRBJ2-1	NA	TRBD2	CASSELAGSYNEQFF	TGTGCCAGCAGTGAACTAGCGGGCTCCTACAATGAGCAGTTCTTC